Given below is one T cell receptor beta chain in context. The sample holds other DNA sequences that translate to the same CDR3. The source of the sample is a study of control samples from healthy donors and cancer patients. Assay used: immunoSEQ multiplex PCR; TCRdb lists only in-frame clones, some missing. The sample carries roughly 100,000 clones, roughly 91% recorded once. The V gene's germline CDR1 is SGHRS and CDR2 YFSETQ. This CDR3 comprises 15 residues. The V end lost 4 bases, the J end lost 0 bases, and 11 bases lay between the germline ends. The TCR comes from a man in his sixties with lung cancer. Material for sequencing was PBMCs. The V call is TRBV5-1, the J call TRBJ1-3; a possible D gene is TRBD1 (5 bases). The CDR3 loop is CASSHGRVSGNTIYF. CDR3 DNA: TGCGCCAGCAGCCACGGCAGGGTCTCTGGAAACACCATATATTTT.